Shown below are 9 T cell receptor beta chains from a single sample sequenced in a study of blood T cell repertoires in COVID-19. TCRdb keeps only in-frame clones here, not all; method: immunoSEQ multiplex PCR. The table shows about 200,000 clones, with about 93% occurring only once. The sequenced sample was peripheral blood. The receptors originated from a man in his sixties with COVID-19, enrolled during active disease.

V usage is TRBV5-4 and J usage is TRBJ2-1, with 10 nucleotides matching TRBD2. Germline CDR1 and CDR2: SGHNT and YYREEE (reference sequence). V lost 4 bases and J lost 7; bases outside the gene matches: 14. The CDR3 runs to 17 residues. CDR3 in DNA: TGTGCCAGCAGCCCCTACGGGAGCGGGAGGGCACATAATGAGCAGTTCTTC. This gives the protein CASSPYGSGRAHNEQFF.

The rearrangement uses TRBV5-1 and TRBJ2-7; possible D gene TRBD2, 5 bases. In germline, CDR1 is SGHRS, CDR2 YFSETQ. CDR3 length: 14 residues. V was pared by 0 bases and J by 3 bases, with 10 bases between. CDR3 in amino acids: CASSLGGDGYEQYF. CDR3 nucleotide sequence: TGCGCCAGCAGCTTGGGGGGAGACGGCTACGAGCAGTACTTC.

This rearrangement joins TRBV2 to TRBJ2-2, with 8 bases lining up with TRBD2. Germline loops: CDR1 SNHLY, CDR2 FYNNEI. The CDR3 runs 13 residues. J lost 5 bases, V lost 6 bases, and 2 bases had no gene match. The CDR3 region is CASRRGETGELFF. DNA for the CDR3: TGTGCCAGCAGGCGGGGGGAGACCGGGGAGCTGTTTTTT.

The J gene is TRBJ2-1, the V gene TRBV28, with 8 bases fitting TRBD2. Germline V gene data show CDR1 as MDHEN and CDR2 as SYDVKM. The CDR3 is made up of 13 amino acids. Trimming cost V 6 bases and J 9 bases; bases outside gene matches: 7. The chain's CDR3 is CASRLHGGVEQFF. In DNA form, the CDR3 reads TGTGCCAGCAGGCTCCACGGGGGGGTTGAGCAGTTCTTC.

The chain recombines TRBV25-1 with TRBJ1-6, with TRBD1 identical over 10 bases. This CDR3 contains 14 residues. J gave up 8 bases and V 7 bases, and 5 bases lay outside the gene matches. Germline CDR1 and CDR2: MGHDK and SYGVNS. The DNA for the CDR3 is TGTGCCAGCACTAGGACAGGGGGTTATTCACCCCTCCACTTT. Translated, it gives CASTRTGGYSPLHF.

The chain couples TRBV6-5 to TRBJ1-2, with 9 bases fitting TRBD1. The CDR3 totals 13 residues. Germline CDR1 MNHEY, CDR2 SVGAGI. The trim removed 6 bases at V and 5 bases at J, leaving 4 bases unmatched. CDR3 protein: CASRPTGGYGYTF. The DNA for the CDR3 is TGTGCCAGCAGGCCGACAGGGGGGTATGGCTACACCTTC.

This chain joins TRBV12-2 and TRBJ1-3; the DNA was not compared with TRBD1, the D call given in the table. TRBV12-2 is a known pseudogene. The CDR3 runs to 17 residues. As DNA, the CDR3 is TGTGCAAGTCGCTTAGCACTCAGGCAGGGATCTGGAAACACCATATATTTT. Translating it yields CASRLALRQGSGNTIYF.

The CDR3 DNA reads as TGTGCCAGCAGCCAAGCCGGGACAGCGAACACTGAAGCTTTCTTT. This encodes CASSQAGTANTEAFF. The J gene is TRBJ1-1, the V gene TRBV4-2, with 7 positions matching TRBD1. Looked up from germline, CDR1 is LGHNA and CDR2 is YNFKEQ. V lost 1 base to trimming and J lost 1 base; unmatched junction nucleotides: 3. This CDR3 spans 15 amino acids.

CDR3 coding DNA: TGTGCCAGCAGTTACTCGAGACTAGCCTCCTACGAGCAGTACTTC. Translating it yields CASSYSRLASYEQYF. The chain couples TRBV6-2 or TRBV6-3 to TRBJ2-7, with 7 bases matching TRBD2. With 0 bases clipped from V and 0 bases from J, the junction kept 2 bases outside the gene matches. The CDR3 is 15 amino acids. The germline V gene encodes CDR1 MNHEY and CDR2 SVGEGT.